The 3 T cell receptor beta chains below were found in one sample sequenced in a study of cytomegalovirus exposure and HLA in healthy donors. 60 Vbeta and 13 Jbeta primers were used in PCR. The table came from immunoSEQ multiplex PCR; TCRdb's copy has only in-frame clones and leaves some out. The table includes roughly 88,000 clones, around three quarters detected once. The sequenced material came from PBMCs. The receptors were sampled from a man in his thirties or forties in good health and CMV-seropositive.

The chain employs TRBV6-1 and TRBJ1-4; D might be TRBD1 (5 bases). CDR1 MNHNS and CDR2 SASEGT come from the germline V gene. CDR3 length: 13 residues. Trimming stripped 6 bases from V and 5 bases from J, with 10 bases between. CDR3 sequence (DNA): TGTGCCAGCAGCGGACAAGTCAATGAAAAACTGTTTTTT. Translation: CASSGQVNEKLFF.

Here the CDR3 reads CASSQEVSLGSYTF. The DNA for the CDR3 is TGTGCCAGCAGCCAAGAAGTCTCCCTCGGGAGCTACACCTTC. The genes are TRBV4-2 and TRBJ1-2; D gene uncertain. The CDR3 runs to 14 residues. Germline V gene data show CDR1 as LGHNA and CDR2 as YNFKEQ. V was clipped by 0 bases and J by 9 bases, with 14 bases between them.

CDR3 sequence (DNA): TGTGCCACCCAGCTAGCGGGGGGGAGGGGAGATACGCAGTATTTT. Translation gives CATQLAGGRGDTQYF. The V and J genes are TRBV2 and TRBJ2-3, with 12 nucleotides matching TRBD2. The CDR3 has 15 residues. The V gene end was trimmed by 10 bases and the J gene end by 5 bases; junction bases not matched to a gene: 10. Germline CDR1 SNHLY, CDR2 FYNNEI.